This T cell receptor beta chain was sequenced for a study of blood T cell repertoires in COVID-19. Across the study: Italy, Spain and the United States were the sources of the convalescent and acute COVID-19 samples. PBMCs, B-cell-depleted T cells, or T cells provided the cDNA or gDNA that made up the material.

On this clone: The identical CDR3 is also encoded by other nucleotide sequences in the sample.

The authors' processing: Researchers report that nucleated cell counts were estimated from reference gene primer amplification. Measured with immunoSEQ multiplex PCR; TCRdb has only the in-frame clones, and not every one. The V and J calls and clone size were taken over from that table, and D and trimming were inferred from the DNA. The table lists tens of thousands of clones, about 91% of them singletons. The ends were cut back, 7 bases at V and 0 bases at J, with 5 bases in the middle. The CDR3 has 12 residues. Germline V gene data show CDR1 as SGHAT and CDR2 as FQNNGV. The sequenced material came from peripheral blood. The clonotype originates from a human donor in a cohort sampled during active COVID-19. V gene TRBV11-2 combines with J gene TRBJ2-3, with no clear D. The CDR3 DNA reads TGTGCCAGCACCCCTAGCACAGATACGCAGTATTTT. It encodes CASTPSTDTQYF.